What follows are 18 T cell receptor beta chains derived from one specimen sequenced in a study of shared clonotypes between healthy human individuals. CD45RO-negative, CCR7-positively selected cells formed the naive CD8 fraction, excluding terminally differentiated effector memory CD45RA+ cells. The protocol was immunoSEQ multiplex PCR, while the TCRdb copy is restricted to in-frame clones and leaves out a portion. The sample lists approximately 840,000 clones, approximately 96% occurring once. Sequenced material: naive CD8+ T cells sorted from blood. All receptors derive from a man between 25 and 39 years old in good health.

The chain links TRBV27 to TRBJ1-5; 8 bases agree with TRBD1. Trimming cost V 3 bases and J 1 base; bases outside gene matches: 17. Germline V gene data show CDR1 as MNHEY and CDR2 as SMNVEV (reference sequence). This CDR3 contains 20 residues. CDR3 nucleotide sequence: TGTGCCAGCAGTTTCAGGGGGCCGGGGGACCGAATGAGCAGCAATCAGCCCCAGCATTTT. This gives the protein CASSFRGPGDRMSSNQPQHF.

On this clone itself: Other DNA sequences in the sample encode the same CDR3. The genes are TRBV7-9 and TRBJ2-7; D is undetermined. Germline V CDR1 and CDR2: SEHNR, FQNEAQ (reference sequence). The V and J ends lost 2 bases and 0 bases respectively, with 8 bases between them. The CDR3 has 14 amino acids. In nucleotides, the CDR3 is TGTGCCAGCAGCTTATTGGAGACCTCCTACGAGCAGTACTTC. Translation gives CASSLLETSYEQYF.

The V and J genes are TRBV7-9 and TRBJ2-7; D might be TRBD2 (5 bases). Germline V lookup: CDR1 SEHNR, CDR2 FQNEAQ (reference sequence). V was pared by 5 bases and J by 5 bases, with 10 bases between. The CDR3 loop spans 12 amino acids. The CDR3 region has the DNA TGTGCCAGCAGCCCTGACTACAACGAGCAGTACTTC. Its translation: CASSPDYNEQYF.

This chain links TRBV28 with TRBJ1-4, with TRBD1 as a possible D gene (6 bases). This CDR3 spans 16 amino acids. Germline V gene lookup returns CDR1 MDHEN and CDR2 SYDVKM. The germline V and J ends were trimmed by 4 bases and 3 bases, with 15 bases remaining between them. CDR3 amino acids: CASSSGEGGSNEKLFF. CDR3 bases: TGTGCCAGCAGTTCGGGAGAAGGGGGTTCTAATGAAAAACTGTTTTTT.

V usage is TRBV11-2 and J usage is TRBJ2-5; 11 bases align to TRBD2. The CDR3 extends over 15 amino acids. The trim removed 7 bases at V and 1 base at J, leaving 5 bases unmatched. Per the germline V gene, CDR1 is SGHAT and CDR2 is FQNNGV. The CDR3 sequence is CASTLAGGLQETQYF. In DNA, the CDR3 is TGTGCCAGCACCCTAGCGGGAGGCCTCCAAGAGACCCAGTACTTC.

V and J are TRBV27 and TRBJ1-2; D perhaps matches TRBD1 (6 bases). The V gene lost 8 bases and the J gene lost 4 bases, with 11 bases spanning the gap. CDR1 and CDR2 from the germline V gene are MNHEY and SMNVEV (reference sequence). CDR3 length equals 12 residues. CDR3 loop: CASRDTFYGYTF. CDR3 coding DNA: TGTGCCAGCCGGGACACCTTCTATGGCTACACCTTC.

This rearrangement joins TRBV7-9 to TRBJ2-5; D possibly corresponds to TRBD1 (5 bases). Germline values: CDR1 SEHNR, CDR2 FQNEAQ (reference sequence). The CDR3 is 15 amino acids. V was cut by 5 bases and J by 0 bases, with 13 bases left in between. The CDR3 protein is CASSPRQMYQETQYF. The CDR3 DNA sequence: TGTGCCAGCAGCCCTAGACAGATGTACCAAGAGACCCAGTACTTC. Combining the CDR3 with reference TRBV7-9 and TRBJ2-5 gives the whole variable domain DTGVSQNPRHKITKRGQNVTFRCDPISEHNRLYWYRQTLGQGPEFLTYFQNEAQLEKSRLLSDRFSAERPKGSFSTLEIQRTEQGDSAMYLCASSPRQMYQETQYFGPGTRLLVL.

CDR3 bases: TGTGCCAGCAGCTTAGGGGCGGCCGGAACGGGCGTCCACGAGCAGTACTTC. It specifies CASSLGAAGTGVHEQYF. This rearrangement joins TRBV7-6 to TRBJ2-7, with D uncertain. Trimming pared 1 base from V and 5 bases from J, leaving 21 bases between. The CDR3 is made up of 17 amino acids. Germline values: CDR1 SGHVS, CDR2 FNYEAQ.

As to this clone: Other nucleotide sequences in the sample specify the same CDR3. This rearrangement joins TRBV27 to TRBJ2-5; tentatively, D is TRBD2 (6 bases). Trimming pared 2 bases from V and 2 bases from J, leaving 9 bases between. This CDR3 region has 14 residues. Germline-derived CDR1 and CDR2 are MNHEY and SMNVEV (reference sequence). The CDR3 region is CASSLLGGQETQYF. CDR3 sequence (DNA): TGTGCCAGCAGTTTACTCGGGGGACAAGAGACCCAGTACTTC.

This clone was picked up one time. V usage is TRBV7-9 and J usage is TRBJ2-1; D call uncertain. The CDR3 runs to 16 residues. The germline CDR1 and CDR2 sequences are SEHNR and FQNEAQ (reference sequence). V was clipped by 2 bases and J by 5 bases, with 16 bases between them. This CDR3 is CASSLIHRRTDNEQFF. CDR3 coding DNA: TGTGCCAGCAGCTTAATACATAGGCGGACCGACAATGAGCAGTTCTTC.

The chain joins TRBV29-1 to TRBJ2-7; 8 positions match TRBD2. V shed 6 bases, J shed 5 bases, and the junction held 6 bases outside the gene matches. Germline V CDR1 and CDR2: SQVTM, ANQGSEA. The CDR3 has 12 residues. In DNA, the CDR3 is TGCAGCGTATTAACTAGCGGTCACGAGCAGTACTTC. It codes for CSVLTSGHEQYF.

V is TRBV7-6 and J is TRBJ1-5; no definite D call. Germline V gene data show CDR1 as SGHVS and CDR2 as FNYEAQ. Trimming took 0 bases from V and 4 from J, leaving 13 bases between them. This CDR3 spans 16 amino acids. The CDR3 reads CASSLAFGQENQPQHF. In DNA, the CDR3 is TGTGCCAGCAGCTTAGCGTTCGGGCAGGAGAATCAGCCCCAGCATTTT.

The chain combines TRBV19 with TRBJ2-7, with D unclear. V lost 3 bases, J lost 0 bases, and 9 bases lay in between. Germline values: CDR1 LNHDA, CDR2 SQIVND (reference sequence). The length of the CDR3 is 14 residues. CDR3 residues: CASSIGGTSYEQYF. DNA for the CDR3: TGTGCCAGTAGTATCGGTGGCACCTCCTACGAGCAGTACTTC.

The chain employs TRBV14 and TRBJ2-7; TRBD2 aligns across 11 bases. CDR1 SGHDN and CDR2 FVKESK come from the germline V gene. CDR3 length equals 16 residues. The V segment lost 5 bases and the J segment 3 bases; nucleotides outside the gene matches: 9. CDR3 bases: TGTGCCAGCAGCTACTCGGGACTAGCGGCTTACTACGAGCAGTACTTC. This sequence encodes CASSYSGLAAYYEQYF.

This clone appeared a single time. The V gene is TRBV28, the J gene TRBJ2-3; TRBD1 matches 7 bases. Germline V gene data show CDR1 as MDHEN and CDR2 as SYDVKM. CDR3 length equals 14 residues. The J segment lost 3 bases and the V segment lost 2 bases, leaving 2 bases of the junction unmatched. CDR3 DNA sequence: TGTGCCAGCAGTTTAGGACAGGATACAGATACGCAGTATTTT. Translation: CASSLGQDTDTQYF.

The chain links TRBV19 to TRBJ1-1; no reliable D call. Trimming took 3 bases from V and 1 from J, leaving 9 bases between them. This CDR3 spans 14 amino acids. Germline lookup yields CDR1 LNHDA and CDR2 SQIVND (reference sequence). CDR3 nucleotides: TGTGCCAGTAGTATGGGTTGGGGGAACACTGAAGCTTTCTTT. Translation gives CASSMGWGNTEAFF.

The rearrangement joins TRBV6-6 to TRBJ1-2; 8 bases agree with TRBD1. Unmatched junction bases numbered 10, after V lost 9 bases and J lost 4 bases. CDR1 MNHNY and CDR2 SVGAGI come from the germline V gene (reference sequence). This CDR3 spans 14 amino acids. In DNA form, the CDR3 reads TGTGCCAGTAGACAGGGGACTTATCTCTATGGCTACACCTTC. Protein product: CASRQGTYLYGYTF.

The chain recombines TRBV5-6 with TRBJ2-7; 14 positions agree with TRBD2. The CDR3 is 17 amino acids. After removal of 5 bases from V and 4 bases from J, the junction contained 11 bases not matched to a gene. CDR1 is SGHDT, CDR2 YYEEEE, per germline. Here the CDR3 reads CASRRVTSGRAEYEQYF. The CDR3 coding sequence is TGTGCCAGCAGAAGGGTGACTAGCGGGAGGGCCGAGTACGAGCAGTACTTC. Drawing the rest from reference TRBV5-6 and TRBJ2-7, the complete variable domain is DAGVTQSPTHLIKTRGQQVTLRCSPKSGHDTVSWYQQALGQGPQFIFQYYEEEERQRGNFPDRFSGHQFPNYSSELNVNALLLGDSALYLCASRRVTSGRAEYEQYFGPGTRLTVT.